The 16 T cell receptor beta chains listed next were all sequenced from one sample in a study of T cell repertoires in cytomegalovirus infection. TCRdb ran MiXCR on the reads and lists one entry per CDR3 protein. The sample lists roughly 150,000 distinct CDR3 sequences, approximately 21% occurring once. These receptors lack a known antigen. The sequenced sample was CD8+ T cells from cultured PBMCs, obtained from culture after CMV antigen stimulation. These TCRs come from a human donor in good health (CMV status not recorded). Some clones in this sample may be carry-over from other donors' samples.

This rearrangement joins TRBV7-7 to TRBJ2-2; a possible D gene is TRBD1 (5 bases). Trimming took 1 base from V and 1 from J, leaving 19 bases between them. The CDR3 is made up of 19 amino acids. Germline CDR1 and CDR2: SSHAT and FNYEAQ (reference sequence). CDR3 in DNA: TGTGCCAGCAGCTTAGGGCCGGACAATCTAGTCGGGAACACCGGGGAGCTGTTTTTT. It is translated as CASSLGPDNLVGNTGELFF.

This clonotype is termed medium-sized. This chain joins TRBV11-1 and TRBJ2-7; D possibly corresponds to TRBD1 (6 bases). Trimming took 5 bases from V and 2 from J, leaving 10 bases between them. This CDR3 contains 13 residues. CDR1 is SGHAT and CDR2 is FQDESV in the germline V gene (reference sequence). CDR3 residues: CASSIGTTYEQYF. Here the CDR3 DNA reads TGTGCCAGCAGCATCGGGACAACCTACGAGCAGTACTTC.

The chain carries TRBV5-8 and TRBJ2-5; TRBD1 is a possible D gene (6 bases). CDR1 and CDR2 (germline): SGHTS, YDEGEE. Trimming stripped 1 base from V and 4 bases from J, with 11 bases between. CDR3 length equals 14 residues. The CDR3 sequence is CASSLRGTRETQYF. The CDR3 DNA reads as TGTGCCAGCAGCTTGAGGGGGACCCGAGAGACCCAGTACTTC.

The sample holds a few counts of this clonotype. V and J are TRBV4-1 and TRBJ2-5; D remains unclear. V was pared by 0 bases and J by 1 base, with 12 bases between. The CDR3 contains 16 residues. Germline V gene data show CDR1 as MGHRA and CDR2 as YSYEKL. The DNA of the CDR3 is TGCGCCAGCAGCCAAGACTCGGGCCTGTCCCAAGAGACCCAGTACTTC. It translates to CASSQDSGLSQETQYF.

This clonotype was counted between two and nine times. The chain recombines TRBV27 with TRBJ2-1; unclear D gene. From germline, CDR1 is MNHEY and CDR2 SMNVEV (reference sequence). CDR3 length: 11 amino acids. Trimming cost V 11 bases and J 5 bases, with 10 bases left between them. CDR3 DNA: TGTGCCGCGGCCAGAAACAATGAGCAGTTCTTC. Its translation is CAAARNNEQFF.

This rearrangement joins TRBV6-2 or TRBV6-3 to TRBJ2-7; 10 bases map to TRBD2. This CDR3 comprises 16 residues. The V gene end was trimmed by 6 bases and the J gene end by 4 bases; junction bases not matched to a gene: 12. Germline CDR1 reads MNHEY; CDR2 reads SVGEGT. Written as DNA, the CDR3 is TGTGCCAGCAGCCTTCCGAGCGGGGGGGCCGGGTACGAGCAGTACTTC. This gives the protein CASSLPSGGAGYEQYF.

This clonotype is a singleton in its sample. V usage is TRBV7-2 and J usage is TRBJ2-1; 11 positions match TRBD2. This CDR3 spans 16 amino acids. J lost 7 bases, V lost 1 base, and 6 bases had no gene match. Looked up from germline, CDR1 is SGHTA and CDR2 is FQGNSA. The CDR3 bases are TGTGCCAGCAGCTTAGAGGCTAGCGGGGGGCGGAATGAGCAGTTCTTC. Translating it yields CASSLEASGGRNEQFF.

This rearrangement joins TRBV12-3 or TRBV12-4 to TRBJ2-5; D remains unclear. The CDR3 loop spans 13 amino acids. Trimming pared 1 base from V and 4 bases from J, leaving 7 bases between. CDR3 nucleotides: TGTGCCAGCAGTTTAGGTACCCCAGAGACCCAGTACTTC. Encoded protein: CASSLGTPETQYF.

This chain joins TRBV7-6 and TRBJ2-2, with unresolved D. This CDR3 has 13 residues. The V end was cut by 1 base, the J end by 9 bases, with 9 bases between. From germline, CDR1 is SGHVS and CDR2 FNYEAQ. CDR3 in DNA: TGTGCCAGCAGCTTAGGGGCTCGGCGGGAGCTGTTTTTT. Encoded protein: CASSLGARRELFF.

The chain combines TRBV12-3 or TRBV12-4 with TRBJ2-7; TRBD1 agrees at 9 bases. With V trimmed by 6 bases and J by 2 bases, 8 bases remained unmatched. This CDR3 has 15 amino acids. The DNA of the CDR3 is TGTGCCAGCAGCCATGCCCGGGACAGGGCCTACGAGCAGTACTTC. Protein product: CASSHARDRAYEQYF.

This clonotype has more than one count but fewer than ten. This chain links TRBV12-3 or TRBV12-4 with TRBJ1-5; perhaps TRBD1 as D (6 bases). The CDR3 contains 14 residues. V lost 5 bases, J lost 2 bases, and 10 bases lay in between. In nucleotides, the CDR3 is TGTGCCAGCAGTACAGGGCTCGGCAATCAGCCCCAGCATTTT. It encodes CASSTGLGNQPQHF.

V is TRBV4-1 and J is TRBJ1-6, with D possibly being TRBD1 (5 bases). The V gene lost 5 bases and the J gene lost 5 bases, with 16 bases spanning the gap. The CDR3 spans 16 residues. CDR1 is MGHRA, CDR2 YSYEKL, per germline. This chain's CDR3 is CASSYRGGGNNSPLHF. DNA of the CDR3: TGCGCCAGCAGCTACCGAGGTGGGGGTAATAATTCACCCCTCCACTTT.

This clonotype was found a few times. J is TRBJ1-2 and V is TRBV19; D call uncertain. The CDR3 length is 16 residues. The germline V gene has CDR1 LNHDA and CDR2 SQIVND (reference sequence). V lost 4 bases, J lost 2 bases, and 17 bases lay in between. The CDR3 here is CASSTTPFPGNYGYTF. DNA of the CDR3: TGTGCCAGTAGTACCACCCCATTTCCCGGAAACTATGGCTACACCTTC. The entire variable domain, with the rest obtained from reference TRBV19 and TRBJ1-2, is as follows: DGGITQSPKYLFRKEGQNVTLSCEQNLNHDAMYWYRQDPGQGLRLIYYSQIVNDFQKGDIAEGYSVSREKKESFPLTVTSAQKNPTAFYLCASSTTPFPGNYGYTFGSGTRLTVV.

The chain has TRBV6-1 and TRBJ2-1; a weak D match, TRBD2 (5 bases). Germline CDR1 reads MNHNS; CDR2 reads SASEGT. The V and J ends lost 1 base and 7 bases respectively, with 17 bases between them. The CDR3 covers 16 residues. CDR3 loop: CASSEESRRLWNEQFF. The CDR3 DNA follows: TGTGCCAGCAGTGAAGAGAGTAGGAGGTTATGGAATGAGCAGTTCTTC.

This clonotype was recorded a few times. The V call is TRBV4-1, the J call TRBJ2-4; D is ambiguous. Germline CDR1 MGHRA, CDR2 YSYEKL. The CDR3 has 12 amino acids. The V and J ends lost 6 bases and 9 bases respectively, with 12 bases between them. CDR3 region: CASSPPLGIQYF. CDR3 coding DNA: TGCGCCAGCAGTCCCCCTCTGGGCATTCAGTACTTC.

The chain links TRBV5-4 to TRBJ1-2; D possibly corresponds to TRBD1 (6 bases). This CDR3 region has 15 residues. The germline V gene encodes CDR1 SGHNT and CDR2 YYREEE (reference sequence). Trimming cost V 2 bases and J 2 bases, with 13 bases left between them. In nucleotides, the CDR3 is TGTGCCAGCAGCTTAGGGCTGGGGGCCAACTATGGCTACACCTTC. As protein: CASSLGLGANYGYTF.